The rows below give T cell receptor beta chains drawn from one sample of a study of T cell clusters in autoimmune cytopenias. TCRdb reanalyzed the multiplex PCR reads and collapses them to one entry per CDR3 protein, without DNA. The sample table includes approximately 11,000 distinct CDR3 sequences. These data were also filed under a second study, of T cell repertoires in aging, cancer and after chemotherapy.

Sequencing input: peripheral blood. These receptors all come from a human donor in good health. Each CDR3 is given with its conserved first and last residue. The order of the fields is J gene, clone size, V gene, CDR3 protein. A clone size is listed for some rows: how often the clone was seen (once, few, many), or a class if it is expanded.

>TRBJ2-2|.|TRBV6-6
CASSYEYRTNTGELFF
>TRBJ1-1|.|TRBV5-6
CASSAGGAGGMNTEAFF
>TRBJ2-3|.|TRBV30
CAWILSSGTDTQYF
>TRBJ1-5|medium-sized|TRBV12-3/TRBV12-4
CASSLGQNQPQHF
>TRBJ2-1|.|TRBV13
CASSLGGSGGSSYNEQFF
>TRBJ2-1|.|TRBV27
CASSRQIRSYNEQFF
>TRBJ2-3|.|TRBV5-6
CASSFSAGGTQYF
>TRBJ2-3|medium-sized|TRBV5-6
CASSLTGWGTDTQYF
>TRBJ2-7|medium-sized|TRBV29-1
CSVVDPGSVQYF
>TRBJ2-3|.|TRBV12-3/TRBV12-4
CASTSDRGQTDTQYF
>TRBJ1-5|.|TRBV19
CASSPGGLGNQPQHF
>TRBJ2-5|medium-sized|TRBV29-1
CSVETGQGAHAAQETQYF
>TRBJ2-2|medium-sized|TRBV19
CATAQRTNTGELFF
>TRBJ2-5|.|TRBV6-5
CASSYRGTGYETQYF
>TRBJ2-3|.|TRBV15
CATSRRLVADTQYF
>TRBJ1-4|.|TRBV30
CAWSDAAGPTTNEKLFF
>TRBJ2-5|.|TRBV27
CASSSRDQQETQYF
>TRBJ1-1|.|TRBV19
CASSITLLRGLNTEAFF
>TRBJ2-2|medium-sized|TRBV7-6
CASSLARSTGELFF
>TRBJ1-1|.|TRBV7-2
CASSLEEDTEAFF
>TRBJ1-5|.|TRBV6-1
CASSGYRGMGNQPQHF
>TRBJ2-3|.|TRBV27
CASSLASGGTDTQYF
>TRBJ2-3|.|TRBV5-5
CASSFSLAGSTDTQYF
>TRBJ2-7|.|TRBV5-6
CASSLGGGEQYF
>TRBJ2-1|.|TRBV5-6
CASSLEVQGYRKSYNEQFF
>TRBJ2-1|.|TRBV12-3/TRBV12-4
CASSTWSFSSYNEQFF
>TRBJ1-4|.|TRBV12-3/TRBV12-4
CASSRPGEDDEKLFF
>TRBJ2-2|.|TRBV6-5
CASSLSRGELFF
>TRBJ2-7|.|TRBV5-6
CASSFRTQGIHEQYF
>TRBJ2-1|.|TRBV30
CAWRPAGVYNEQFF
>TRBJ2-5|.|TRBV29-1
CSVGSGETQYF
>TRBJ2-3|.|TRBV6-1
CASSWGRGATDTQYF
>TRBJ2-7|.|TRBV18
CASSPRGQGVYEQYF
>TRBJ1-5|.|TRBV18
CASSPSSNQPQHF
>TRBJ2-1|.|TRBV12-3/TRBV12-4
CASTIPLADLFF
>TRBJ1-1|.|TRBV19
CASSGPQSNTEAFF
>TRBJ2-1|.|TRBV5-1
CASSLEASGGPGAEQFF
>TRBJ1-1|.|TRBV19
CASSSPIEAFF